This T cell receptor beta chain was retrieved from a study of beta chain features in type 1 diabetes. Study background: On cell yields, gender and age, patients and healthy donors were similar. Study-wide results and caveats: Individuals with type 1 diabetes displayed fewer insertions and more deletions at VDJ junctions. In all four CD4+ subsets, TCRB CDR3 length was significantly, moderately reduced in type 1 diabetes.

Reverse transcribing all isolated RNA meant expressed TCRB transcripts were sequenced. The data were produced by immunoSEQ multiplex PCR, yet TCRdb's version contains in-frame clones alone and is incomplete. Of over 600,000 clones in the sample, roughly an eighth are singletons; the top ten hold around 0.12%. In the case of this clone: Its antigen is unidentified.

It was via CD45RO/CCR7/CD25/CD127/CD95/CD27 that CD4+ naive, central memory, regulatory and stem cell-like memory cells were sorted. The clonotype was recovered from a man aged 30 to 45 with type 1 diabetes. What was sequenced was naive CD4+ T cells from blood.

CDR3 nucleotide sequence: TGTGCCAGCAGCCCCCCCAGCTACGAGCAGTACTTC. It codes for CASSPPSYEQYF. The rearrangement joins TRBV7-2 to TRBJ2-7; no clear D. The ends were cut back, 5 bases at V and 3 bases at J, with 8 bases in the middle. CDR3 length: 12 residues. Germline values: CDR1 SGHTA, CDR2 FQGNSA.